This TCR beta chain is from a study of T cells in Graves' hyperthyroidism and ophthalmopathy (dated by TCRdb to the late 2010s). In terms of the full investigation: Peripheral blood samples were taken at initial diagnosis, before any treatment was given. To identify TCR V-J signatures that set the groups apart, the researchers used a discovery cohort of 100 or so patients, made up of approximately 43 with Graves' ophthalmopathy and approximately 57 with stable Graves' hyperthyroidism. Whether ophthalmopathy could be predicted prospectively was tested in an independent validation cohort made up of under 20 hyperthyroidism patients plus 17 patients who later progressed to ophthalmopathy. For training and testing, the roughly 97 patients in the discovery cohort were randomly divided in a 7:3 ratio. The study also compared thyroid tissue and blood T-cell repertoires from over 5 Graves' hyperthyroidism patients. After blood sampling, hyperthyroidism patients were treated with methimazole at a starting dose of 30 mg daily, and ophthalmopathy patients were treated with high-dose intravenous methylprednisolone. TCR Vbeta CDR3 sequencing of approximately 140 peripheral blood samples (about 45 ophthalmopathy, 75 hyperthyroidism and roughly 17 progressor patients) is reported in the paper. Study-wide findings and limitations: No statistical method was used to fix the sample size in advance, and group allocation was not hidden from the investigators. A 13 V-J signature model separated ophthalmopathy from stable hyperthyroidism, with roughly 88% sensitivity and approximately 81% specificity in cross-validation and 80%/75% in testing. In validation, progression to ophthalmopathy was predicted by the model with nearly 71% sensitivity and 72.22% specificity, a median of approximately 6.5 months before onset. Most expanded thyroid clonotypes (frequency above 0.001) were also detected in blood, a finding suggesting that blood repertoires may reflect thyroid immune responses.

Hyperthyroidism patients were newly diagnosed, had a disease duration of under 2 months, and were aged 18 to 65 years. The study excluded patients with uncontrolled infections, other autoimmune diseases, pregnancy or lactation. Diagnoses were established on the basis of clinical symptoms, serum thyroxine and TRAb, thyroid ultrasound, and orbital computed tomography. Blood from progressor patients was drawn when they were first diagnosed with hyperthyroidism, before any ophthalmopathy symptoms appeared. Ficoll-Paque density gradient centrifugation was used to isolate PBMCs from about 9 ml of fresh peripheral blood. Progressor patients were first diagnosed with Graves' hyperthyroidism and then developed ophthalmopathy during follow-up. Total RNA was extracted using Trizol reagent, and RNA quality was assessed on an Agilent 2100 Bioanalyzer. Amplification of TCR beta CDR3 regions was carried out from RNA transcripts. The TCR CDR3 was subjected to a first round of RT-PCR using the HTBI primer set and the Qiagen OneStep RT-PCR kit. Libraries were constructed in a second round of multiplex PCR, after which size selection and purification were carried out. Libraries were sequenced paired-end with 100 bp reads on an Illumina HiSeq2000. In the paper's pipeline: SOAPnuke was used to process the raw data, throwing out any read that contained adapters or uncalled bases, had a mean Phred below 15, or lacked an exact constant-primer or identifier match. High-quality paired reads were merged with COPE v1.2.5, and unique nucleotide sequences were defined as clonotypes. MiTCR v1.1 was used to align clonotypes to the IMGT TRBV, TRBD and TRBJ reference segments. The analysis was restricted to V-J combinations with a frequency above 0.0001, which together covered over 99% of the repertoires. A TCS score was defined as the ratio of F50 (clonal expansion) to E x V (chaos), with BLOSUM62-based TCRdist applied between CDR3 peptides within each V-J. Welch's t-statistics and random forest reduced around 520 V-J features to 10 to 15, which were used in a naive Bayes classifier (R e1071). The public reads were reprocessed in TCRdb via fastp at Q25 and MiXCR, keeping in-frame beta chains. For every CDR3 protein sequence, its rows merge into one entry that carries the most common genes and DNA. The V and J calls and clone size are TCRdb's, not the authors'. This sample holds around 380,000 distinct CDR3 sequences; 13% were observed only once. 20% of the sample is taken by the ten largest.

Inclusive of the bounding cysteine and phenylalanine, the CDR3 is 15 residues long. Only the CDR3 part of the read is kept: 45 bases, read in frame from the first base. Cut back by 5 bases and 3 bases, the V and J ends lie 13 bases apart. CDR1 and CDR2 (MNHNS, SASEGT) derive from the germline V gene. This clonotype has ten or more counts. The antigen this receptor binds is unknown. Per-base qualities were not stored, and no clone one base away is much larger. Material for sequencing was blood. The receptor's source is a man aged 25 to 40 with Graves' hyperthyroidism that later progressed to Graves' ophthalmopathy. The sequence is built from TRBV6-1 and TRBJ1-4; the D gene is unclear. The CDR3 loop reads CASSPLIRANEKLFF. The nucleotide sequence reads TGTGCCAGCAGTCCTCTGATTCGTGCTAATGAAAAACTGTTTTTT.